Listed below are T cell receptor beta chains from one sample, sequenced in a study of shared clonotypes between healthy human individuals. The method was immunoSEQ multiplex PCR; TCRdb's version includes in-frame clones alone and lacks a portion of them. Of roughly 2,000,000 clones in the sample, roughly 93% were seen once. Specimen: naive CD8+ T cells from PBMCs. Receptors originate from a man younger than 35 in good health. Some clones in this sample may be carry-over from other donors' samples. Both conserved end residues are part of each CDR3. A D gene is named only where the DNA matches it firmly. Size is omitted from some rows. Given values are once, few, many or a class for expanded clones.

J: TRBJ1-5; V: TRBV28; size: NA; D: NA; DNA: TGTGCCAGCATTTCGTCAATCAGCAATCAGCCCCAGCATTTT; CDR3: CASISSISNQPQHF
J: TRBJ1-2; V: TRBV7-9; size: NA; D: NA; DNA: TGTGCCAGCAGCTCCTTGAGCGGGGACCTGTGGGGCTACACCTTC; CDR3: CASSSLSGDLWGYTF
J: TRBJ1-1; V: TRBV5-1; size: few; D: TRBD1; DNA: TGCGCCAGCAGCCCCGGGACAGGGCTCACAGATGAAGCTTTCTTT; CDR3: CASSPGTGLTDEAFF
J: TRBJ2-3; V: TRBV11-2; size: NA; D: TRBD2; DNA: TGTGCCAGCAGCTTAAACGGCGGGAGGGCCATAGATACGCAGTATTTT; CDR3: CASSLNGGRAIDTQYF
J: TRBJ2-1; V: TRBV19; size: few; D: NA; DNA: TGTGCCAGTAGGGTCAGGATGGGCGGCAATGAGCAGTTCTTC; CDR3: CASRVRMGGNEQFF
J: TRBJ2-7; V: TRBV4-2; size: NA; D: NA; DNA: TGTGCCAGCAGCCAAGGCAGGGGACTAAGCAACTACGAGCAGTACTTC; CDR3: CASSQGRGLSNYEQYF
J: TRBJ2-7; V: TRBV10-3; size: NA; D: TRBD1; DNA: TGTGCCATCAGTGAGCCCGGACAGGGGGGTTACGAGCAGTACTTC; CDR3: CAISEPGQGGYEQYF
J: TRBJ1-1; V: TRBV9; size: NA; D: NA; DNA: TGTGCCAGCAGCGTAGTAGTACGCCCACAGCATGAAGCTTTCTTT; CDR3: CASSVVVRPQHEAFF
J: TRBJ1-5; V: TRBV4-1; size: NA; D: NA; DNA: TGCGCCAGCAGCCTCCACAGTGGGGGGAGCAATCAGCCCCAGCATTTT; CDR3: CASSLHSGGSNQPQHF
J: TRBJ1-5; V: TRBV28; size: NA; D: NA; DNA: TGTGCCAGCAGTTTACGTCTAAGTTGGGATCAGCCCCAGCATTTT; CDR3: CASSLRLSWDQPQHF
J: TRBJ2-7; V: TRBV11-2; size: NA; D: NA; DNA: TGTGCCAGCAGCTCCAACCCCAGATACGAGCAGTACTTC; CDR3: CASSSNPRYEQYF
J: TRBJ2-1; V: TRBV5-1; size: NA; D: TRBD2; DNA: TGCGCCAGCAGTTGGGAACAAGGCCTTAGCGGGGGCTACAATGAGCAGTTCTTC; CDR3: CASSWEQGLSGGYNEQFF
J: TRBJ2-5; V: TRBV4-1; size: NA; D: NA; DNA: TGCGCCAGCAGCCAGACAGCCTCGGGAGAGACCCAGTACTTC; CDR3: CASSQTASGETQYF
J: TRBJ2-7; V: TRBV27; size: few; D: TRBD1; DNA: TGTGCCAGCAGTCCGACAGGGAACGAGCAGTACTTC; CDR3: CASSPTGNEQYF
J: TRBJ1-5; V: TRBV28; size: NA; D: NA; DNA: TGTGCCAGCAGTTTCGAAGGGCGGCTCGGGCCCCAGCATTTT; CDR3: CASSFEGRLGPQHF
J: TRBJ1-1; V: TRBV19; size: NA; D: TRBD1; DNA: TGTGCCAGTAGTTCCGAGACAGGGGGCGTTGAAGCTTTCTTT; CDR3: CASSSETGGVEAFF
J: TRBJ1-1; V: TRBV27; size: once; D: NA; DNA: TGTGCCAGCAGTTTGTCTAGGACAATGAACACTGAAGCTTTCTTT; CDR3: CASSLSRTMNTEAFF
J: TRBJ2-1; V: TRBV2; size: few; D: TRBD1; DNA: TGTGCCAGCAGTGTTGGGACAGGGGCATTAAATGAGCAGTTCTTC; CDR3: CASSVGTGALNEQFF
J: TRBJ2-7; V: TRBV29-1; size: NA; D: NA; DNA: TGCAGCGTGAGGACGGGTGCCTACGAGCAGTACTTC; CDR3: CSVRTGAYEQYF
J: TRBJ2-1; V: TRBV21-1; size: NA; D: NA; DNA: TGTGCCAGCAGCCCCCTCAAGCGGGACCGTCGCAATGAGCAGTTCTTC; CDR3: CASSPLKRDRRNEQFF
J: TRBJ1-1; V: TRBV27; size: few; D: NA; DNA: TGTGCCAGCAGTTTATACGCGGCGGGTGAAGCTTTCTTT; CDR3: CASSLYAAGEAFF
J: TRBJ1-2; V: TRBV29-1; size: few; D: NA; DNA: TGCAGCGTTGAGAAGGGTAACTATGGCTACACCTTC; CDR3: CSVEKGNYGYTF
J: TRBJ1-5; V: TRBV4-2; size: once; D: NA; DNA: TGTGCCAGCAGCCCCCGGACAGGCAATCAGCCCCAGCATTTT; CDR3: CASSPRTGNQPQHF
J: TRBJ2-1; V: TRBV29-1; size: NA; D: NA; DNA: TGCAGCGTCCCTCGAGGCGCGGGCAAGTTCTTC; CDR3: CSVPRGAGKFF
J: TRBJ1-4; V: TRBV4-3; size: NA; D: NA; DNA: TGCGCCAGCAGCCAAGGGACGGGTAATGAAAAACTGTTTTTT; CDR3: CASSQGTGNEKLFF
J: TRBJ2-5; V: TRBV13; size: NA; D: NA; DNA: TGTGCCAGCAGCTCCAGGGACGGACAAGAGACCCAGTACTTC; CDR3: CASSSRDGQETQYF
J: TRBJ2-1; V: TRBV9; size: NA; D: NA; DNA: TGTGCCAGCAGCGTATCCGGGGGAGTTTACAATGAGCAGTTCTTC; CDR3: CASSVSGGVYNEQFF
J: TRBJ2-3; V: TRBV10-1; size: NA; D: TRBD2; DNA: TGCGCCAGCAGTGACCGGGAGGCCCTCACAGATACGCAGTATTTT; CDR3: CASSDREALTDTQYF
J: TRBJ2-1; V: TRBV9; size: NA; D: TRBD2; DNA: TGTGCCAGCAGCGTAAATAATGGCGGGAGGCTGTCTCACAATGAGCAGTTCTTC; CDR3: CASSVNNGGRLSHNEQFF
J: TRBJ2-3; V: TRBV27; size: NA; D: NA; DNA: TGTGCCAGCAGCAACTTCGAGGACGATACGCAGTATTTT; CDR3: CASSNFEDDTQYF
J: TRBJ1-2; V: TRBV28; size: NA; D: TRBD1; DNA: TGTGCCAGCAGTCCACGATTAGACAGGGTCGGTGGCTACACCTTC; CDR3: CASSPRLDRVGGYTF
J: TRBJ2-7; V: TRBV30; size: NA; D: TRBD2; DNA: TGTGCCTGGAGTGTACTTGGGGGGGACTACGAGCAGTACTTC; CDR3: CAWSVLGGDYEQYF
J: TRBJ2-1; V: TRBV29-1; size: NA; D: TRBD2; DNA: TGCAGCGTTGAGGGTACTAGCGGCGGCTCCTACAATGAGCAGTTCTTC; CDR3: CSVEGTSGGSYNEQFF
J: TRBJ2-7; V: TRBV19; size: NA; D: TRBD2; DNA: TGTGCCAGTAGTATTCAATTCGGGGCGGGAGGGCCCAACGAGCAGTACTTC; CDR3: CASSIQFGAGGPNEQYF
J: TRBJ2-7; V: TRBV7-9; size: NA; D: TRBD1; DNA: TGTGCCAGCAGCTTAATCGGGACAGGGGGTCCCTCCTACGAGCAGTACTTC; CDR3: CASSLIGTGGPSYEQYF